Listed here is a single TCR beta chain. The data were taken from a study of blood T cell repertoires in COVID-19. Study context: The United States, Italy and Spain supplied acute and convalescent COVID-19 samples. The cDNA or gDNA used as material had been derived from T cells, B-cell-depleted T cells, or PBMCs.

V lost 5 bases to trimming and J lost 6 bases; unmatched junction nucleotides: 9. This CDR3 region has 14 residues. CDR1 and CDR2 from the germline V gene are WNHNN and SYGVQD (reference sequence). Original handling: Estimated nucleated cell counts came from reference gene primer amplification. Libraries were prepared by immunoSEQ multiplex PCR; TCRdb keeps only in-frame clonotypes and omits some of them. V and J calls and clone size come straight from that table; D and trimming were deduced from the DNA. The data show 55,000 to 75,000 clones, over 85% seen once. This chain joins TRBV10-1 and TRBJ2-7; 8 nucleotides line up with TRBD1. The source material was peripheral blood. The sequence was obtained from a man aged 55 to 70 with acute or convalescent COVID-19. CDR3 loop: CASSILGQGSEQYF. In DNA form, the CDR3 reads TGCGCCAGCAGTATACTCGGACAGGGTAGCGAGCAGTACTTC.